This TCR beta chain is drawn from a study of shared clonotypes between healthy human individuals. Per germline, CDR1 SNHLY and CDR2 FYNNEI. The CDR3 totals 14 residues. Trimming took 9 bases from V and 0 from J, leaving 14 bases between them. Genomic DNA per cell subset filled all wells of several immunoSEQ plates. Assay: immunoSEQ multiplex PCR; the TCRdb copy retains only in-frame clones and omits some. The profile covers about a million clones, with roughly 72% appearing a single time and about 1.5% taken by the ten largest. Points on this clone: Its cognate antigen is unknown.

Study-level points and caveats: An anticipated effect of sequencing depth on clonotype sharing among donors was recognized. Sampling used blood alone; tissue repertoires probably differ. Memory subsets generally showed lower estimated richness than naive subsets.

The source material was memory CD4+ T cells sorted from blood. Described subset: CD45RA-negative fraction. The chain uses TRBV2 and TRBJ1-2; the D gene is possibly TRBD1 (5 bases). The sequence was obtained from a man aged 18 to 30 in good health. CDR3 nucleotides: TGTGCCAGTACTTTAGGGGCCTCTAACTATGGCTACACCTTC. Translated, it gives CASTLGASNYGYTF.